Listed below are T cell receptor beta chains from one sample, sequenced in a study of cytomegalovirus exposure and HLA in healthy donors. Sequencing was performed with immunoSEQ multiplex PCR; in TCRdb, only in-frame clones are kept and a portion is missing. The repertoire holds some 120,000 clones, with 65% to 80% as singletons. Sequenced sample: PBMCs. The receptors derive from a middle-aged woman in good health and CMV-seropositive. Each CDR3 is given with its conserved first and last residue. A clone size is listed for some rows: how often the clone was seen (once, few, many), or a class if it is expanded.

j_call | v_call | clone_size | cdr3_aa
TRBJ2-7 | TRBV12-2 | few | CASRLGGGRPSYEQYF
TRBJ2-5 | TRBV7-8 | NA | CASSLAWDRGQETQYF
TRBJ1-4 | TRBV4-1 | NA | CASSRGTNEKLFF
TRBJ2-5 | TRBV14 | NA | CASSLTGVGEETQYF
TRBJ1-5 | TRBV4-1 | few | CASSTEISGSNQPQHF
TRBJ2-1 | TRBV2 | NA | CASSEAVPGQGSTSGSYNEQFF
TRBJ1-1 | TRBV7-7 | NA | CASIARGPNTEAFF
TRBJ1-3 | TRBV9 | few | CASSRGSGNTIYF
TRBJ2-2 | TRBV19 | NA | CASSSQGYTGELFF
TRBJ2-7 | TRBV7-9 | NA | CASSLLGGSYEQYF
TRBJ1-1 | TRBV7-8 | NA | CASSLGLGEAFF
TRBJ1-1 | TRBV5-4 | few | CASSLGQRNTEAFF
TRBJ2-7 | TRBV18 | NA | CASSNSQGGSYEQYF
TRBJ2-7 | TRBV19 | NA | CASSLQGPSSYEQYF
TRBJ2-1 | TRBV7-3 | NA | CASSRTSGTGSEQFF
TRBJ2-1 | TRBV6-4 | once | CASSDPTLGDEQFF
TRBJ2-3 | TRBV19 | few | CASRLQGAGTDTQYF
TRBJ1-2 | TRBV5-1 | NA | CASSLTFLAGYTF
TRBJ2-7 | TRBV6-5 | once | CASRRERRGSYEQYF
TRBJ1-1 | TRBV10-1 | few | CASSDKGGWTEAFF
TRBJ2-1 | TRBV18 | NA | CASSGTQGYNEQFF
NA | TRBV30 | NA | CAWNIAGGPYEQYF
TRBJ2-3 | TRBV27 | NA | CASSLSGWGTDTQYF
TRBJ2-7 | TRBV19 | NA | CASSIASGYEQYF
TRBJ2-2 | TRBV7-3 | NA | CASSLTSGELFF
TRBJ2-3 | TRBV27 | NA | CASSFQSGLITDTQYF
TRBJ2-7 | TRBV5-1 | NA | CASSGGGTGVPEQYF
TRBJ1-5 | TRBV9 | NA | CASSPGQGGQPQHF
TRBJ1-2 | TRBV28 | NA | CASTTTGQPNYGYTF
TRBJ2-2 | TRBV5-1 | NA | CASSLSGRREELFF
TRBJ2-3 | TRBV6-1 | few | CAGGFGGTPSDTQYF
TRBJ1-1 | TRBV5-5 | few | CASSGRGEGMGTEAFF
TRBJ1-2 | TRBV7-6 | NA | CASSRGTGGATGLRANYGYTF
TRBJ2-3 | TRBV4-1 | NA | CASSYVGAEDTQYF
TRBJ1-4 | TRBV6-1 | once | CASSEERLGGKLFF
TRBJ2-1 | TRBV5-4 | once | CASSLGLAALGEQFF
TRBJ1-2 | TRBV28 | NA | CASSEGTGMYGYTF
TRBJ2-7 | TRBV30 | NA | CAWASGWGGQGSEQYF
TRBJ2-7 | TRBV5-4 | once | CASSPGTAGYEQYF
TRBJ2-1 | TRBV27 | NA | CASSHTLAGEVYNEQFF
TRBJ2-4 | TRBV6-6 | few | CASSPLAGSPQNIQYF
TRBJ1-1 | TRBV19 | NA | CASTQPGTAVEAFF
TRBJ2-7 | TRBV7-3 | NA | CASSLTPTSSEQYF
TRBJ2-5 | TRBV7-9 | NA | CASSSSGTGAQYF
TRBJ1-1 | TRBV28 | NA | CASRSRNTEAFF
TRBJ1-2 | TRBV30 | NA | CAWSVKGVQGYTF
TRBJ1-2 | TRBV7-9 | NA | CASSEIRDRSYGYTF
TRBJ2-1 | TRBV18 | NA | CASSIKGTTSGASEEFF
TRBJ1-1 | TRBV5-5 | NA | CASSPLLNTEAFF
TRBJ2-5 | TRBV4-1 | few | CASSQDLGTGVSPKETQYF
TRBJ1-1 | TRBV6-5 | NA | CASVRGRAEAFF
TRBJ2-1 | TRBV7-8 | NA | CASSYTPGLAANEQFF
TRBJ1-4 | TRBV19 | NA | CASSIGRQGSTNEKLFF
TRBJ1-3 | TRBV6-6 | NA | CASGRDSLSGNTIYF
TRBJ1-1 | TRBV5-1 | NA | CASSLEGVGTEAFF
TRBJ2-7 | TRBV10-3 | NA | CAISGRGAHEQYF
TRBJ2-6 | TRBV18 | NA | CASSPAFTGTSGANVLTF
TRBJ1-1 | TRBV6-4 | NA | CASSSTGRTEAFF